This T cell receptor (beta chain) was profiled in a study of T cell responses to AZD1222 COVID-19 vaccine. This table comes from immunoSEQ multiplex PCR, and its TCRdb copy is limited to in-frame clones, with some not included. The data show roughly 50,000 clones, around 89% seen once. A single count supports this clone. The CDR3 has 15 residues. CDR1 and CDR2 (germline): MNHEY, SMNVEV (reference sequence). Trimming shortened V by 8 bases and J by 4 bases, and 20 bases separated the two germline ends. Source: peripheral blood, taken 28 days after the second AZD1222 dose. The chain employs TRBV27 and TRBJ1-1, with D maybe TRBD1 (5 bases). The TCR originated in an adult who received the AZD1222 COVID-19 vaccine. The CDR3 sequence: CASAILWGGGTEAFF. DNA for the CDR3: TGTGCCAGCGCTATCCTATGGGGGGGAGGCACTGAAGCTTTCTTT.